A selection of T cell receptor beta chains follows, all from one sample in a study of shared clonotypes between healthy human individuals. Profiling relied on immunoSEQ multiplex PCR, and the TCRdb table lists in-frame clones only, not all of them. The sample lists some 2,500,000 clones, roughly 93% occurring once. The specimen was naive CD4+ T cells from PBMCs. These receptors were taken from a man between 18 and 29 years old in good health. Some clones in this sample may be carry-over from other donors' samples. Both conserved end residues are part of each CDR3. A D gene is named only where the DNA matches it firmly. Clone size, where shown, is once, few, many, or a class for clones that have expanded.

clone size,J gene,V gene,D gene,CDR3 DNA,CDR3 protein
once,TRBJ2-7,TRBV4-2,TRBD1,TGTGCCAGCAGCCAAGCAAAGACAGGGGCCTACGAGCAGTACTTC,CASSQAKTGAYEQYF
-,TRBJ2-5,TRBV11-2,TRBD2,TGTGCCAGCAGCTCCCCAGAGGGAGCGGGGGAGACCCAGTACTTC,CASSSPEGAGETQYF
-,TRBJ2-5,TRBV9,-,TGTGCCAGCAGCGTAGCGGTCCGAGAGACCCAGTACTTC,CASSVAVRETQYF
-,TRBJ1-1,TRBV27,TRBD1,TGTGCCAGCAGTCCGGGACAGGTTCTCATTACAACTGAAGCTTTCTTT,CASSPGQVLITTEAFF
-,TRBJ2-5,TRBV28,TRBD1,TGTGCCAGCAGTCCAAACACGGGGAGGGACAGGGAGCAAGAGACCCAGTACTTC,CASSPNTGRDREQETQYF
-,TRBJ2-7,TRBV6-5,-,TGTGCCAGCAGTCCGTCGGGCGGGCATCCCTACGAGCAGTACTTC,CASSPSGGHPYEQYF
once,TRBJ2-7,TRBV6-1,TRBD1,TGTGCCAGCACCCACCGGGCAGGGGGCGCGGTCGAGCAGTACTTC,CASTHRAGGAVEQYF
-,TRBJ2-3,TRBV7-3,-,TGTGCCAGTAGCGGAGCCACAGATACGCAGTATTTT,CASSGATDTQYF
-,TRBJ2-7,TRBV27,-,TGTGCCAGCAGTTTTTTCCCCCCACACTACGAGCAGTACTTC,CASSFFPPHYEQYF
-,TRBJ1-1,TRBV5-1,-,TGCGCCAGCAGCTTGGGGGGGAAGATTGAAGCTTTCTTT,CASSLGGKIEAFF
-,TRBJ2-2,TRBV11-3,-,TGTGCCAGCAGCTTAGGAGTGGCAGGGGAGCTGTTTTTT,CASSLGVAGELFF
-,TRBJ2-5,TRBV7-3,-,TGTGCCAGCAGCTTAATACCGGGGACTCTAGGTGGGGAGACCCAGTACTTC,CASSLIPGTLGGETQYF
-,TRBJ2-1,TRBV7-8,-,TGTGCCAGCAGCTTAGCGCTAGACCGTGAGCAGTTCTTC,CASSLALDREQFF
-,TRBJ2-3,TRBV28,-,TGTGCCAGCAGTTCCCCTCAGGGGCCGGCAGATACGCAGTATTTT,CASSSPQGPADTQYF
-,TRBJ2-5,TRBV18,-,TGTGCCAGCTCACAAAACGAGGAGACCCAGTACTTC,CASSQNEETQYF
-,TRBJ2-2,TRBV10-1,-,TGCGCCAGCAGGATCGGGGCCGACACCGGGGAGCTGTTTTTT,CASRIGADTGELFF
once,TRBJ1-2,TRBV7-9,TRBD1,TGTGCCAGCAGCCCAGGGACAGGGGGATATGGCTACACCTTC,CASSPGTGGYGYTF
-,TRBJ2-3,TRBV7-6,TRBD2,TGTGCCAGCAGCTTTGGCGGGAGGGCGACAGATACGCAGTATTTT,CASSFGGRATDTQYF
-,TRBJ1-1,TRBV19,-,TGTGCCACTACGGACCCAGGGAGGGTGACTGAAGCTTTCTTT,CATTDPGRVTEAFF
once,TRBJ2-7,TRBV7-2,TRBD2,TGTGCCAGCAGCTTGACTAGCGGAGTGTCCGAGCAGTACTTC,CASSLTSGVSEQYF
-,TRBJ1-1,TRBV5-4,-,TGTGCCAGCAGCCCCCGGGTTGGGAACACTGAAGCTTTCTTT,CASSPRVGNTEAFF
-,TRBJ1-2,TRBV19,-,TGTGCCAGTAGTGCTCAAGCGGACTATGGCTACACCTTC,CASSAQADYGYTF
-,TRBJ2-1,TRBV14,TRBD2,TGTGCCAGCAGCCTCGGACTAGCGGCTAACAATGAGCAGTTCTTC,CASSLGLAANNEQFF
once,TRBJ1-1,TRBV5-4,-,TGTGCCAGCAGTCCGACAGTCCTAATGAACACTGAAGCTTTCTTT,CASSPTVLMNTEAFF
-,TRBJ2-5,TRBV5-1,-,TGCGCCAGCAGCTTGGGGTACGGCAGGGGCGAAGAGACCCAGTACTTC,CASSLGYGRGEETQYF
-,TRBJ2-7,TRBV7-2,-,TGTGCCAGCAGCCCCAGGGAGGCAGGGGAGCAGTACTTC,CASSPREAGEQYF
-,TRBJ1-1,TRBV5-4,TRBD1,TGTGCCAGCAGTTCATCCGGGACAGGGAGCACTGAAGCTTTCTTT,CASSSSGTGSTEAFF
-,TRBJ1-5,TRBV19,TRBD1,TGTGCCAGTGTCCTTAGACAGGGCCCCAATCAGCCCCAGCATTTT,CASVLRQGPNQPQHF
-,TRBJ2-5,TRBV2,-,TGTGCCAGCAGGCCCGACCACGGGGAGACCCAGTACTTC,CASRPDHGETQYF
-,TRBJ2-1,TRBV19,TRBD2,TGTGCCAGTACCCCAAGACAAGGGAGGGGCCAAGTATACAATGAGCAGTTCTTC,CASTPRQGRGQVYNEQFF
-,TRBJ2-7,TRBV20-1,-,TGCAGTGCTAGCGGAACCTACGAGCAGTACTTC,CSASGTYEQYF
-,TRBJ2-3,TRBV5-1,TRBD2,TGCGCCAGCAGCTTGGCAGGGATGGCGGGACTACCAGATACGCAGTATTTT,CASSLAGMAGLPDTQYF
-,TRBJ2-1,TRBV10-1,TRBD2,TGCGCCAGCAGGGTCCCCCCACTAGCGGGACCTGCCAAAGAGCAGTTCTTC,CASRVPPLAGPAKEQFF
-,TRBJ1-2,TRBV11-2,-,TGTGCCAGCAGCTTTGACAGGAACTATGGCTACACCTTC,CASSFDRNYGYTF
-,TRBJ1-3,TRBV6-1,-,TGTGCCAGCAGTGTAAAACCAGGGGAGGCTGGAAACACCATATATTTT,CASSVKPGEAGNTIYF
-,TRBJ1-5,TRBV6-6,TRBD1,TGTGCCAGTCGTTCGGGGACAGTTAACAATCAGCCCCAGCATTTT,CASRSGTVNNQPQHF
-,TRBJ2-7,TRBV4-1,-,TGCGCCAGCAGCCAATTCGAGACAGTCTCCTACGAGCAGTACTTC,CASSQFETVSYEQYF
-,TRBJ2-3,TRBV7-9,TRBD2,TGTGCCAGCAGCGCGGAGACGATAGCGGGAGGGTTTTTGGATACGCAGTATTTT,CASSAETIAGGFLDTQYF
-,TRBJ2-3,TRBV6-5,TRBD1,TGTGCCAGCAGTTGGGGACAGCAAACAGATACGCAGTATTTT,CASSWGQQTDTQYF
-,TRBJ2-7,TRBV2,-,TGTGCCAGCAGGCCTCAGGTCTACGAGCAGTACTTC,CASRPQVYEQYF
once,TRBJ2-1,TRBV5-1,TRBD2,TGCGCCAGCAGCTACCCGGGACTAGCGGGAGGGAGCTCCTACAATGAGCAGTTCTTC,CASSYPGLAGGSSYNEQFF
-,TRBJ1-4,TRBV14,-,TGTGCCAGCAGCCCGTTAGGGACAACTAATGAAAAACTGTTTTTT,CASSPLGTTNEKLFF
-,TRBJ2-5,TRBV6-5,TRBD1,TGTGCCAGCAGTGACAGGGGAGAGACCCAGTACTTC,CASSDRGETQYF
-,TRBJ2-7,TRBV28,-,TGTGCCAGCAGTCTGAGAGGGCTGTATAACGAGCAGTACTTC,CASSLRGLYNEQYF
-,TRBJ1-1,TRBV5-4,TRBD1,TGTGCCAGCAGCAACGGACAGGGCGACACTGAAGCTTTCTTT,CASSNGQGDTEAFF
-,TRBJ1-2,TRBV5-5,-,TGTGCCAGCAGCCCCCACCTAAGTGGCTACACCTTC,CASSPHLSGYTF
-,TRBJ1-4,TRBV11-2,TRBD1,TGTGCCAGCAGCATTTCAACAGGGGGTCCTAATGAAAAACTGTTTTTT,CASSISTGGPNEKLFF
-,TRBJ2-2,TRBV28,-,TGTGCCAGCAGTTTGGGTCAGTACACCGGGGAGCTGTTTTTT,CASSLGQYTGELFF
-,TRBJ2-7,TRBV29-1,-,TGCAGCGTTGAGAGGGACAATTTGGGAGAGCAGTACTTC,CSVERDNLGEQYF
-,TRBJ1-5,TRBV2,-,TGTGCCAGCCACTTCAGCCCCTTCAACAATCAGCCCCAGCATTTT,CASHFSPFNNQPQHF
-,TRBJ2-1,TRBV9,TRBD2,TGTGCCAGCAGCGTAGCGCCCGGGGGTAGCGGGAGGGTCGGGTCCCATGAGCAGTTCTTC,CASSVAPGGSGRVGSHEQFF